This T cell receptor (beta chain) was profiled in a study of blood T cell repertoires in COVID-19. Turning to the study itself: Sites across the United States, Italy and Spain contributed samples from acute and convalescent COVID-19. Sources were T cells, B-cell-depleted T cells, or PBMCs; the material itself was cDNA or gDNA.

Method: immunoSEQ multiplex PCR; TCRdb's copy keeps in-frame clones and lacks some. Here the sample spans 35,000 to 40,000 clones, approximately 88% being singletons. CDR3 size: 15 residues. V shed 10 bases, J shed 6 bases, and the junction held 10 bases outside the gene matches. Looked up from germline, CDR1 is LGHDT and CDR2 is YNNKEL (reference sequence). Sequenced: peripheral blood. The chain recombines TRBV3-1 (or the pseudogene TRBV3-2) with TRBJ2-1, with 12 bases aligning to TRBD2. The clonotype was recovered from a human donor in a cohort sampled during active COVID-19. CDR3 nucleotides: TGTGCCACCAACCCCACGGGACTAGCGGGCAATGAGCAGTTCTTC. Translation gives CATNPTGLAGNEQFF.